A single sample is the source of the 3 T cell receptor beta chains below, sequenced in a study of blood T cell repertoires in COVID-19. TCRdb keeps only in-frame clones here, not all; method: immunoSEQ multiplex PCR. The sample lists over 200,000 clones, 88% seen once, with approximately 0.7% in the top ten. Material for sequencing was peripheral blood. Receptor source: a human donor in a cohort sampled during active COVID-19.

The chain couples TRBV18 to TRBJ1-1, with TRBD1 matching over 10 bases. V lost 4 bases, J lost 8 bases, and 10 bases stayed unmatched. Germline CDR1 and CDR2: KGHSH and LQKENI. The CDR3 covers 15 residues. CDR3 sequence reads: CASSQNRDRGLEAFF. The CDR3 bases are TGTGCCAGCTCACAAAACCGGGACAGGGGTTTGGAAGCTTTCTTT.

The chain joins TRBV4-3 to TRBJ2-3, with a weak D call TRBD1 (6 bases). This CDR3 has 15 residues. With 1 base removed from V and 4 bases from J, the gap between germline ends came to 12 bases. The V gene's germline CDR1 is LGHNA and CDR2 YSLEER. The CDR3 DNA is TGCGCCAGCAGCCAAGGGTACAGGGACCCAGATACGCAGTATTTT. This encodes CASSQGYRDPDTQYF.

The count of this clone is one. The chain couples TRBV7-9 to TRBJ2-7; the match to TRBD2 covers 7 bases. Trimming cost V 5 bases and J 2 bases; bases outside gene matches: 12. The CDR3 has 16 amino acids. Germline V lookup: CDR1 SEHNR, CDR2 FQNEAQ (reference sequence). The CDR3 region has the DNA TGTGCCAGCAGCCCCCGCCCCTACGGGACTACCTACGAGCAGTACTTC. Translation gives CASSPRPYGTTYEQYF.